This TCR beta chain emerged from a study of blood T cell repertoires in COVID-19. Study background: The samples span acute and convalescent COVID-19 from the United States, Italy and Spain.

Libraries were prepared by immunoSEQ multiplex PCR; TCRdb keeps only in-frame clonotypes and omits some of them. The table records about 410,000 clones, 89% of them present only once. The V and J ends lost 6 bases and 4 bases, in that order; junction bases with no gene match: 10. The CDR3 spans 16 residues. Germline CDR1 is SGHAT and CDR2 is FQNNGV. Recruited during active infection, patients (from Seattle) were subsequently followed longitudinally. The TCR was taken from a woman aged 40-49 years with COVID-19, enrolled during active disease. The sample consisted of peripheral blood. This chain uses TRBV11-2 with TRBJ1-1, with 11 bases fitting TRBD1. CDR3 sequence: CASRALSGTGGTEAFF. CDR3 coding DNA: TGTGCCAGCAGGGCCTTAAGTGGGACAGGGGGCACTGAAGCTTTCTTT.